The 8 T cell receptor beta chains below come from one sample, sequenced in a study of beta chain features in type 1 diabetes. Reverse transcribing all isolated RNA meant expressed TCRB transcripts were sequenced. Only in-frame clones appear in the TCRdb table, and some are missing; sequencing was by immunoSEQ multiplex PCR. Among about 250,000 clones listed, approximately 14% were seen once. Specimen: naive CD4+ T cells from blood. The receptors were sampled from a woman in her 40s in good health.

As DNA, the CDR3 is TGCGCCAGCAGCCCCCGGGCAGGGGGAGGCAATGAGCAGTTCTTC. This translates into CASSPRAGGGNEQFF. The J gene is TRBJ2-1, the V gene TRBV5-1; D is perhaps TRBD1 (7 bases). V lost 4 bases, J lost 6 bases, and 17 bases lay in between. Germline-derived CDR1 and CDR2 are SGHRS and YFSETQ. The CDR3 contains 15 residues.

This rearrangement joins TRBV11-2 to TRBJ1-1; possibly TRBD1 for D (6 bases). The CDR3 extends over 16 amino acids. In germline, CDR1 is SGHAT, CDR2 FQNNGV. Trimming took 5 bases from V and 0 from J, leaving 16 bases between them. Here the CDR3 DNA reads TGTGCCAGCAGCCAGGGGCCAGGTATCATGAACACTGAAGCTTTCTTT. It codes for CASSQGPGIMNTEAFF.

CDR3 in DNA: TGTGCCAGCAGTGAATACAGGGCGAGCACAGATACGCAGTATTTT. Its protein is CASSEYRASTDTQYF. The chain carries TRBV2 and TRBJ2-3, with a possible D match to TRBD1 (6 bases). The CDR3 consists of 15 residues. Between the trimmed V and J ends, which lost 2 bases and 0 bases, there was a span of 9 bases. Germline V gene sequence: CDR1 SNHLY, CDR2 FYNNEI.

The chain has TRBV5-1 and TRBJ2-3; TRBD2 matches at 12 bases. Germline loops: CDR1 SGHRS, CDR2 YFSETQ. CDR3 length: 17 amino acids. The trim removed 4 bases at V and 4 bases at J, leaving 10 bases unmatched. Here the CDR3 DNA reads TGCGCCAGCAGCCCGTTACTAGCGGGGGGATCTTCAGATACGCAGTATTTT. Its translation: CASSPLLAGGSSDTQYF.

The chain has TRBV29-1 and TRBJ1-2; no clear D. The CDR3 loop spans 12 amino acids. Germline loops: CDR1 SQVTM, CDR2 ANQGSEA. Deletions cut 4 bases from V and 8 bases from J, with 14 bases between. CDR3 residues: CSVAGLSGGYTF. In DNA, the CDR3 is TGCAGCGTTGCAGGTCTCTCTGGGGGCTACACCTTC. Filled out from reference TRBV29-1 and TRBJ1-2, the complete variable domain reads SAVISQKPSRDICQRGTSLTIQCQVDSQVTMMFWYRQQPGQSLTLIATANQGSEATYESGFVIDKFPISRPNLTFSTLTVSNMSPEDSSIYLCSVAGLSGGYTFGSGTRLTVV.

In its sample, this clone was seen a few times. This rearrangement joins TRBV14 to TRBJ2-1, with 9 positions matching TRBD2. CDR3 size: 17 residues. J lost 7 bases, V lost 0 bases, and 10 bases had no gene match. Germline V gives CDR1 SGHDN, CDR2 FVKESK. In DNA, the CDR3 is TGTGCCAGCAGCCAAGATCTTGTCCTAGCGGGGTTAAATGAGCAGTTCTTC. Amino acids: CASSQDLVLAGLNEQFF.

The chain recombines TRBV19 with TRBJ1-1, with D tentatively TRBD1 (5 bases). V was shortened by 7 bases and J by 3 bases, with 15 bases between the two germline ends. This CDR3 has 14 amino acids. CDR1 LNHDA and CDR2 SQIVND come from the germline V gene (reference sequence). CDR3 loop: CASKDTLGHTEAFF. As DNA, the CDR3 is TGTGCCAGTAAGGACACCCTGGGGCACACTGAAGCTTTCTTT.

This clone has only a few counts. The J gene is TRBJ2-1, the V gene TRBV5-1; 7 bases are a match to TRBD2. From germline, CDR1 is SGHRS and CDR2 YFSETQ. The CDR3 consists of 14 residues. The trim removed 4 bases at V and 10 bases at J, leaving 11 bases unmatched. CDR3 DNA: TGCGCCAGCAGCCCCCCAGCTAGCGGCTCAGAGCAGTTCTTC. This encodes CASSPPASGSEQFF. Filled out from reference TRBV5-1 and TRBJ2-1, the complete variable domain reads KAGVTQTPRYLIKTRGQQVTLSCSPISGHRSVSWYQQTPGQGLQFLFEYFSETQRNKGNFPGRFSGRQFSNSRSEMNVSTLELGDSALYLCASSPPASGSEQFFGPGTRLTVL.